This is a list of T cell receptor beta chains from one sample in a study of T cell therapy after organ transplantation. TCRdb keeps only in-frame clones here, not all; method: immunoSEQ multiplex PCR. The table has about 50,000 clones, less than 95% seen once. Their antigens are not known. Material: CD8+ T cells from blood, obtained before autologous CMV-specific T cell therapy. The receptor set was obtained from a human patient who had received a solid organ transplant and had CMV disease. CDR3s include the opening cysteine and the closing phenylalanine or tryptophan. The D gene is left open where the match is weak. Clone size is stated in some rows and not others, as once, few, many or a class when expanded.

d_call	clone_size	v_call	j_call	cdr3_length	cdr3_aa	cdr3_nt
-	once	TRBV5-1	TRBJ2-1	14	CASSSRGSYNEQFF	TGCGCCAGCAGCAGCCGAGGGTCCTACAATGAGCAGTTCTTC
-	-	TRBV6-6	TRBJ1-5	14	CASSYAGLDQPQHF	TGTGCCAGCAGTTACGCGGGGTTGGATCAGCCCCAGCATTTT
TRBD1	-	TRBV27	TRBJ1-2	16	CASSSLGQDANYGYTF	TGTGCCAGCAGTTCCCTGGGACAGGACGCTAACTATGGCTACACCTTC
-	-	TRBV29-1	TRBJ1-4	13	CSVVVGPNEKLFF	TGCAGCGTTGTGGTGGGGCCTAATGAAAAACTGTTTTTT
-	-	TRBV27	TRBJ2-6	13	CASSWSGANVLTF	TGTGCCAGCAGTTGGTCTGGGGCCAACGTCCTGACTTTC
TRBD1	-	TRBV7-9	TRBJ1-6	15	CASSLKLTGDSPLHF	TGTGCCAGCAGCTTAAAACTAACAGGGGATTCACCCCTCCACTTT
TRBD2	-	TRBV29-1	TRBJ2-3	20	CSVEFRDTGTSGRSTDTQYF	TGCAGCGTTGAATTCCGGGACACGGGGACTAGCGGGAGAAGCACAGATACGCAGTATTTT
-	-	TRBV14	TRBJ1-4	15	CASSQSAATNEKLFF	TGTGCCAGCAGCCAATCGGCGGCAACTAATGAAAAACTGTTTTTT
-	-	TRBV7-8	TRBJ2-5	15	CASSIPPGVQETQYF	TGTGCCAGCAGCATCCCCCCAGGGGTACAAGAGACCCAGTACTTC
-	few	TRBV30	TRBJ1-1	12	CAWDDRNTEAFF	TGTGCCTGGGATGACAGGAACACTGAAGCTTTCTTT
TRBD1	once	TRBV7-9	TRBJ2-7	14	CASSGKDRDHEQYF	TGTGCCAGCAGCGGAAAGGACAGGGACCACGAGCAGTACTTC
-	-	TRBV10-3	TRBJ1-1	15	CAISESRQGNTEAFF	TGTGCCATCAGTGAGTCCAGGCAGGGGAACACTGAAGCTTTCTTT
TRBD2	-	TRBV7-2	TRBJ2-1	16	CASSLGLAGNYNEQFF	TGTGCCAGCAGCTTAGGGTTAGCGGGGAACTACAATGAGCAGTTCTTC
-	-	TRBV13	TRBJ2-5	12	CASTLVQETQYF	TGTGCCAGCACCCTGGTGCAAGAGACCCAGTACTTC
-	-	TRBV27	TRBJ1-1	14	CASSSRVQNTEAFF	TGTGCCAGCAGCAGCCGGGTCCAGAACACTGAAGCTTTCTTT
TRBD1	-	TRBV5-8	TRBJ1-1	18	CASSLARRGTGRDTEAFF	TGTGCCAGCAGCTTGGCCCGAAGGGGGACAGGGAGGGACACTGAAGCTTTCTTT
TRBD1	-	TRBV4-3	TRBJ2-5	15	CASSQDRDRVETQYF	TGCGCCAGCAGCCAAGATCGGGACAGGGTGGAGACCCAGTACTTC
-	-	TRBV6-6	TRBJ2-7	14	CASSYELAFHEQYF	TGTGCCAGCAGTTACGAACTAGCATTCCACGAGCAGTACTTC
-	-	TRBV15	TRBJ1-3	15	CATSREGKSGNTIYF	TGTGCCACCAGCAGAGAAGGGAAATCTGGAAACACCATATATTTT
-	-	TRBV19	TRBJ2-1	15	CASSIGQEGVNEQFF	TGTGCCAGTAGTATAGGACAGGAGGGGGTCAATGAGCAGTTCTTC
-	-	TRBV4-2	TRBJ2-3	15	CASSQDYSSTDTQYF	TGTGCCAGCAGCCAAGACTACAGTAGCACAGATACGCAGTATTTT
-	-	TRBV29-1	TRBJ2-1	16	CSVDPRGSSSYNEQFF	TGCAGCGTTGACCCCCGGGGGTCGAGCTCCTACAATGAGCAGTTCTTC
-	once	TRBV5-4	TRBJ1-2	14	CASSFPTENYGYTF	TGTGCCAGCAGCTTCCCTACAGAGAACTATGGCTACACCTTC
-	-	TRBV7-8	TRBJ1-4	12	CASSLQGEKLFF	TGTGCCAGCAGCTTACAAGGAGAAAAACTGTTTTTT
TRBD1	once	TRBV5-1	TRBJ1-1	14	CASSQGGLVTEAFF	TGCGCCAGCAGTCAGGGGGGGCTGGTCACTGAAGCTTTCTTT
TRBD1	-	TRBV7-9	TRBJ2-7	15	CASSFVRQGTYEQYF	TGTGCCAGCAGCTTTGTTCGACAGGGGACCTACGAGCAGTACTTC
-	-	TRBV9	TRBJ1-2	15	CASSLVETWEYGYTF	TGTGCCAGCAGCTTAGTAGAGACCTGGGAGTATGGCTACACCTTC
TRBD2	-	TRBV5-6	TRBJ2-3	15	CASSTGTSGGDTQYF	TGTGCCAGCAGCACCGGGACTAGCGGGGGAGATACGCAGTATTTT
-	-	TRBV7-8	TRBJ2-2	18	CASSLVSWTLMGTGELFF	TGTGCCAGCAGCTTAGTGTCGTGGACCCTAATGGGCACCGGGGAGCTGTTTTTT
TRBD1	-	TRBV13	TRBJ1-5	18	CASSLEGQGDNSNQPQHF	TGTGCCAGCAGCTTAGAGGGACAGGGAGACAATAGCAATCAGCCCCAGCATTTT
-	-	TRBV6-5	TRBJ1-2	12	CASRSMSYGYTF	TGTGCCAGCAGGTCCATGAGCTATGGCTACACCTTC
-	-	TRBV5-1	TRBJ1-2	16	CASSLAGGRNFYGYTF	TGCGCCAGCAGCTTGGCCGGGGGACGGAATTTCTATGGCTACACCTTC
-	-	TRBV4-3	TRBJ2-7	15	CASSQDPLRGDEQYF	TGCGCCAGCAGCCAAGATCCCTTACGGGGCGACGAGCAGTACTTC
TRBD2	-	TRBV6-4	TRBJ2-3	16	CASSELAGEGTDTQYF	TGTGCCAGCAGTGAACTAGCGGGAGAGGGGACAGATACGCAGTATTTT
TRBD1	-	TRBV7-2	TRBJ2-7	14	CASSFRTGNYEQYF	TGTGCCAGCAGCTTCCGGACAGGAAACTACGAGCAGTACTTC
-	-	TRBV23-1	TRBJ2-3	14	CATTLESSTDTQYF	TGCGCCACCACCCTAGAGTCTAGCACAGATACGCAGTATTTT
-	once	TRBV5-8	TRBJ2-5	15	CASSLEQGILETQYF	TGTGCCAGCAGCTTGGAACAGGGTATTTTAGAGACCCAGTACTTC
-	-	TRBV6-6	TRBJ2-7	9	CATGYEQYF	TGTGCCACCGGCTACGAGCAGTACTTC
-	-	TRBV7-9	TRBJ2-2	17	CASSLAPGINSTGELFF	TGTGCCAGCAGCTTAGCTCCCGGGATCAACAGTACCGGGGAGCTGTTTTTT
-	-	TRBV15	TRBJ2-4	18	CATSTPGAGGSDKNIQYF	TGTGCCACCAGCACCCCCGGGGCAGGGGGGTCAGACAAAAACATTCAGTACTTC
-	-	TRBV30	TRBJ2-3	15	CAWSTTVITPDTQYF	TGTGCCTGGAGCACGACAGTCATCACGCCCGATACGCAGTATTTT
-	-	TRBV5-6	TRBJ1-2	13	CASSFEGSHGYTF	TGTGCCAGCAGCTTCGAGGGAAGTCATGGCTACACCTTC
-	-	TRBV4-1	TRBJ1-5	17	CASSQAPGVMSNQPQHF	TGCGCCAGCAGCCAAGCACCAGGGGTTATGAGCAATCAGCCCCAGCATTTT
-	-	TRBV2	TRBJ2-3	15	CASGEGTTSTDTQYF	TGTGCCAGCGGAGAGGGAACAACTAGCACAGATACGCAGTATTTT
TRBD2	few	TRBV25-1	TRBJ2-1	17	CASSGLPGTSGGNEQFF	TGTGCCAGCAGTGGTCTACCCGGGACTAGCGGGGGCAATGAGCAGTTCTTC
-	-	TRBV5-4	TRBJ1-1	15	CASSLFRGLNTEAFF	TGTGCCAGCAGCTTGTTCAGAGGGTTGAACACTGAAGCTTTCTTT